Described below is a single TCR beta chain sequence and its context. A library of TCRbeta sequences, prepared with unique molecular identifiers, was generated. TCRdb itself ran the PCR reads through MiXCR, one entry per CDR3 protein. The sample has nearly 550,000 distinct CDR3 sequences; about a sixth are singletons. These data come from a study of T-cell reconstitution after alpha-beta-depleted transplantation in children. This TCR was recovered from a human donor who donated a stem cell graft to a child with acute lymphoblastic leukemia. Sample: PBMCs from the stem cell graft donor, taken from the stem cell graft.

The CDR3 loop reads CSARAHRGRETQYF. As DNA, the CDR3 is TGCAGTGCTAGAGCTCACAGGGGGAGGGAGACCCAGTACTTC. V and J are TRBV20-1 and TRBJ2-5, with 8 bases identical to TRBD1. V gave up 1 base and J gave up 5 bases; unmatched junction bases: 6. The CDR3 runs 14 residues. CDR1 and CDR2 from the germline V gene are DFQATT and SNEGSKA (reference sequence).